This T cell receptor beta chain was profiled in a study of blood T cell repertoires in COVID-19. Turning to the study itself: Collection of acute and convalescent COVID-19 samples took place in the United States, Italy and Spain. In each case, the material was cDNA or gDNA derived from T cells, B-cell-depleted T cells, or PBMCs.

The CDR3 extends over 15 amino acids. The germline CDR1 and CDR2 sequences are ENHRY and SYGVKD. Unmatched junction bases numbered 5, after V lost 2 bases and J lost 2 bases. Original handling: Amplification with reference gene primers provided the estimates of nucleated cell counts. Method: immunoSEQ multiplex PCR; TCRdb's copy keeps in-frame clones and lacks some. The V and J calls and clone size come from that table; D and trimming were worked out from the DNA. Among around 250,000 clones listed, roughly 89% were seen once. Input material: peripheral blood. The receptor comes from a woman in her forties who had recovered from COVID-19. This chain joins TRBV10-3 and TRBJ2-7; TRBD2 matches at 8 bases. The DNA of the CDR3 is TGTGCCATCAGTGAGCCGGGACTAGTACCCTACGAGCAGTACTTC. Amino acid sequence: CAISEPGLVPYEQYF.